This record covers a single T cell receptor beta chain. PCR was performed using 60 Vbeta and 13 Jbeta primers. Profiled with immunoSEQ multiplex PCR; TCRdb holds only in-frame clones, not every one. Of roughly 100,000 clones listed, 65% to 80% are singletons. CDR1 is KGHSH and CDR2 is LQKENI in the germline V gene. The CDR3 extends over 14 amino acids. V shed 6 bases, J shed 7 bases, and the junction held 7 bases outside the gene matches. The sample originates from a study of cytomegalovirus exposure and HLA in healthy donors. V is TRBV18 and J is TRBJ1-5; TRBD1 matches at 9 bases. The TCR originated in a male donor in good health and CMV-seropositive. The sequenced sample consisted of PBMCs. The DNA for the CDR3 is TGTGCCAGCTCGGATACAGGGGGCAGACAGCCCCAGCATTTT. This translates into CASSDTGGRQPQHF.